This entry features one TCR beta chain sequence. The same CDR3 arises from other DNA sequences in this sample as well. The repertoire was sequenced with immunoSEQ multiplex PCR; TCRdb's copy has only in-frame clones and lacks some. The sample yields 2 million to 2.5 million clones, 93% seen once. The entry originates in a study of shared clonotypes between healthy human individuals. Background on the study: Plates per donor: three CD4 naive, three CD4 memory, two CD8 naive, one CD8 memory.

Germline trimming cut 0 bases from V and 2 bases from J; bases unmatched to any gene: 4. CDR3 length equals 15 residues. Germline assignment: CDR1 SGHRS and CDR2 YFSETQ. This clonotype was sampled from a young man in good health. Some clones in this sample may be carry-over from other donors' samples. Sequencing was carried out using naive CD4+ T cells from PBMCs. Subset in this sample: CD45RA+ positively selected. This chain connects TRBV5-1 to TRBJ2-7; 8 nucleotides align to TRBD1. The chain's CDR3 is CASSLAGTGTYEQYF. The CDR3 DNA is TGCGCCAGCAGCTTGGCCGGGACAGGCACCTACGAGCAGTACTTC.